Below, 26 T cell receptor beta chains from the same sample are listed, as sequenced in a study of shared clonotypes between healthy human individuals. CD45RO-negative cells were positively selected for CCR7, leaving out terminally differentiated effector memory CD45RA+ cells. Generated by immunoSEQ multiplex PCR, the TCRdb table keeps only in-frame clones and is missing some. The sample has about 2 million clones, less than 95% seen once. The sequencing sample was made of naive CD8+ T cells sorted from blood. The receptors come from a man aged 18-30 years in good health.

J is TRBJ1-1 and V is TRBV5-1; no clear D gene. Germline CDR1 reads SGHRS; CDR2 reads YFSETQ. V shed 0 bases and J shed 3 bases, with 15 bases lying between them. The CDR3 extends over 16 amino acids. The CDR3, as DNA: TGCGCCAGCAGCTTGGCCGTGGGGAGGGCCTACACTGAAGCTTTCTTT. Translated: CASSLAVGRAYTEAFF.

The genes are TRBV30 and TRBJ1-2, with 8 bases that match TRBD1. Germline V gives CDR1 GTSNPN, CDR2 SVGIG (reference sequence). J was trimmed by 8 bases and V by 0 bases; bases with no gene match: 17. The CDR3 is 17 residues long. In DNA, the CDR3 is TGTGCCTGGAGTGTACTATGGACAGGGAGGATATCTTACGGCTACACCTTC. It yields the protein CAWSVLWTGRISYGYTF.

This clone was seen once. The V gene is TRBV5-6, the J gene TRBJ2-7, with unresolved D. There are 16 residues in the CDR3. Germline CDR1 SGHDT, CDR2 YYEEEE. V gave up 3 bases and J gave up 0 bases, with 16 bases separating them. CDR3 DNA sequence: TGTGCCAGCAGCTCCTCTGGCATGGGAAGCTCCTACGAGCAGTACTTC. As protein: CASSSSGMGSSYEQYF.

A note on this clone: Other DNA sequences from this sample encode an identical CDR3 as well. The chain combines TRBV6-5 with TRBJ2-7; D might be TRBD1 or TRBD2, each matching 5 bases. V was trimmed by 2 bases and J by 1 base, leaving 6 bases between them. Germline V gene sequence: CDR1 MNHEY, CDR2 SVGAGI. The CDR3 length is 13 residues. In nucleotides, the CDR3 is TGTGCCAGCAGTTACGGGGGATCCTACGAGCAGTACTTC. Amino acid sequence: CASSYGGSYEQYF.

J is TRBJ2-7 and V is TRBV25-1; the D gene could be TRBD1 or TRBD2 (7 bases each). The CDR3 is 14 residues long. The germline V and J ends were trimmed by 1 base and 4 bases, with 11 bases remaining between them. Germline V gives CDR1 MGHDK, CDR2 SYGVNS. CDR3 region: CASSEFRGGYEQYF. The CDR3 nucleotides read TGTGCCAGCAGTGAATTCAGGGGGGGGTACGAGCAGTACTTC.

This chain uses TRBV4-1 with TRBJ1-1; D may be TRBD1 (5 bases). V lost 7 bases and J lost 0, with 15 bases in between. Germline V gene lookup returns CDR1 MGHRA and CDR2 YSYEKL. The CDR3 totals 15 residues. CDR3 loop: CASTREGAVNTEAFF. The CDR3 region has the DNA TGCGCCAGCACCCGTGAAGGGGCCGTGAACACTGAAGCTTTCTTT.

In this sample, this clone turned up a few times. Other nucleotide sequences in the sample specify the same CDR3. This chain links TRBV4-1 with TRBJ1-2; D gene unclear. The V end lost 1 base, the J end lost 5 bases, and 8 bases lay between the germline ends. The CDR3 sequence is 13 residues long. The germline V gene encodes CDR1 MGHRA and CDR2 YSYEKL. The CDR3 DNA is TGCGCCAGCAGCCAAGGGACCGATTATGGCTACACCTTC. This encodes CASSQGTDYGYTF.

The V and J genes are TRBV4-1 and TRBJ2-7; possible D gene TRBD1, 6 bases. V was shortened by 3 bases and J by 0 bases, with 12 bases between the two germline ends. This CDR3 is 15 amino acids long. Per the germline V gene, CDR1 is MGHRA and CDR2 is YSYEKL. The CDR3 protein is CASSQGRQASYEQYF. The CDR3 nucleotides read TGCGCCAGCAGCCAGGGTAGACAGGCCTCCTACGAGCAGTACTTC.

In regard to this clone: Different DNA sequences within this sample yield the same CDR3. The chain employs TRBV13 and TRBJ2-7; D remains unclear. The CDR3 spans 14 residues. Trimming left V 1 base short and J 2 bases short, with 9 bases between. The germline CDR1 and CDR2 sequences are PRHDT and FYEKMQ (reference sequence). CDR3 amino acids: CASSLEGGAYEQYF. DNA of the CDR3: TGTGCCAGCAGCTTAGAAGGCGGAGCCTACGAGCAGTACTTC.

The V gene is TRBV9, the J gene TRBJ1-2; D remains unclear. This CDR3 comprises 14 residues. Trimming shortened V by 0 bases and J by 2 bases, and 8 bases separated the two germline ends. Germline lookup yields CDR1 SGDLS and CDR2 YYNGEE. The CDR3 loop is CASSVDLENYGYTF. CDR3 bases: TGTGCCAGCAGCGTAGACCTGGAAAACTATGGCTACACCTTC.

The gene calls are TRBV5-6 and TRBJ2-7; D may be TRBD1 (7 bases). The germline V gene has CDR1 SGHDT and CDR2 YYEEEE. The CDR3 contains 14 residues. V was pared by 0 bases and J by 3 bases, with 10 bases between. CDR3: CASSLGGTDYEQYF. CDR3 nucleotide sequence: TGTGCCAGCAGCTTGGGCGGGACAGACTACGAGCAGTACTTC. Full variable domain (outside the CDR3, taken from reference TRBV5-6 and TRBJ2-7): DAGVTQSPTHLIKTRGQQVTLRCSPKSGHDTVSWYQQALGQGPQFIFQYYEEEERQRGNFPDRFSGHQFPNYSSELNVNALLLGDSALYLCASSLGGTDYEQYFGPGTRLTVT.

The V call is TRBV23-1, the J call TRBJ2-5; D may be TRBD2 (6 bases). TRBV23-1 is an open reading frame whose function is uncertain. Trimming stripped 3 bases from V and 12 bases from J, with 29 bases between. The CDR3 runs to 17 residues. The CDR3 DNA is TGCGCCAGCAGTCATCGGCCATGTACTAGCACGTCAAAGGGTAAGTACTTC. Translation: CASSHRPCTSTSKGKYF.

CDR3 sequence reads: CASSQDYARYEQYF. The CDR3 bases are TGCGCCAGCAGCCAAGACTACGCCCGATACGAGCAGTACTTC. This chain connects TRBV4-1 to TRBJ2-7; unclear D gene. Germline V gene lookup returns CDR1 MGHRA and CDR2 YSYEKL. This CDR3 is 14 amino acids long. With 0 bases removed from V and 4 bases from J, the gap between germline ends came to 10 bases.

CDR3 nucleotides: TGTGCCAGCAAGATCCTTGAGACCCACGAGCAGTACTTC. It encodes CASKILETHEQYF. The J gene is TRBJ2-7, the V gene TRBV6-1, with D unclear. This CDR3 has 13 residues. Germline CDR1 and CDR2: MNHNS and SASEGT. The V end was cut by 7 bases, the J end by 5 bases, with 15 bases between.

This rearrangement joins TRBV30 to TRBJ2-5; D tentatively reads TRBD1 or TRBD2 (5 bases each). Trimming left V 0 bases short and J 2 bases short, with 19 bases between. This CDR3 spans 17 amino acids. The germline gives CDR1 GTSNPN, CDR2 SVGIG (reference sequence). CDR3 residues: CAWSVRRTPFLQETQYF. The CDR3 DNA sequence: TGTGCCTGGAGTGTGAGGAGGACACCTTTCCTTCAAGAGACCCAGTACTTC.

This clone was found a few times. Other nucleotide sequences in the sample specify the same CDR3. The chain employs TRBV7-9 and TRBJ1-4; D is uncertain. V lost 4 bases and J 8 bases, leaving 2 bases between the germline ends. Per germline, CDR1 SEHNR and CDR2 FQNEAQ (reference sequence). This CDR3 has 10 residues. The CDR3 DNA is TGTGCCAGCAGCTCAGAAAAACTGTTTTTT. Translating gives CASSSEKLFF. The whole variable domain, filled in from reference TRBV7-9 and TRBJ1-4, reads DTGVSQNPRHKITKRGQNVTFRCDPISEHNRLYWYRQTLGQGPEFLTYFQNEAQLEKSRLLSDRFSAERPKGSFSTLEIQRTEQGDSAMYLCASSSEKLFFGSGTQLSVL.

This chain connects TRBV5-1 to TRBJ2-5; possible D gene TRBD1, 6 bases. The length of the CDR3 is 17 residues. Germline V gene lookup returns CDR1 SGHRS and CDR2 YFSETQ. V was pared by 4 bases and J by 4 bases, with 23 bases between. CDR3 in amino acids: CASSLRQAYTTAETQYF. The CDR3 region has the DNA TGCGCCAGCAGCCTACGACAGGCTTACACAACCGCAGAGACCCAGTACTTC.

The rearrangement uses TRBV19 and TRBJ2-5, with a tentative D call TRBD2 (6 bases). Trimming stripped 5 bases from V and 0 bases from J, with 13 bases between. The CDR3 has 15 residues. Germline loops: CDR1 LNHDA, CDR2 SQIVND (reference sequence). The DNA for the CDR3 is TGTGCCAGTAGTCCCCTTTGGGGGGACCAAGAGACCCAGTACTTC. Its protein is CASSPLWGDQETQYF.

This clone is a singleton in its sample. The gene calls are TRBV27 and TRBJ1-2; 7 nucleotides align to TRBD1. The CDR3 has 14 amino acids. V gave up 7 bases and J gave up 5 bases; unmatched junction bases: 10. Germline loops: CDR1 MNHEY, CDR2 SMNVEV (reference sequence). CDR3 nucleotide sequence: TGTGCCAGCAAAGGACAGGTGGACCTATATGGCTACACCTTC. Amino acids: CASKGQVDLYGYTF.

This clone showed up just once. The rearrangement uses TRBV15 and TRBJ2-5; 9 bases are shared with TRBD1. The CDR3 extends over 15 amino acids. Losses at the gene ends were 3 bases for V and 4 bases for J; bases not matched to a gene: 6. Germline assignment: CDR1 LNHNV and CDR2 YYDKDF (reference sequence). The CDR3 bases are TGTGCCACCAGCAGTAACAGGGGGCTTGGAGAGACCCAGTACTTC. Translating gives CATSSNRGLGETQYF.

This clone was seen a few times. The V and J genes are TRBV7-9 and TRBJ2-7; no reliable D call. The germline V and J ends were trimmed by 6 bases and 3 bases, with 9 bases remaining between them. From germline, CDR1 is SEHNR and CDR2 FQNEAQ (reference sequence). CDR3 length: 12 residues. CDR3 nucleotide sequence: TGTGCCAGCAGACCCCTTAGCTACGAGCAGTACTTC. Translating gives CASRPLSYEQYF. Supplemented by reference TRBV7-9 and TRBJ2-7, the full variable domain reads DTGVSQNPRHKITKRGQNVTFRCDPISEHNRLYWYRQTLGQGPEFLTYFQNEAQLEKSRLLSDRFSAERPKGSFSTLEIQRTEQGDSAMYLCASRPLSYEQYFGPGTRLTVT.

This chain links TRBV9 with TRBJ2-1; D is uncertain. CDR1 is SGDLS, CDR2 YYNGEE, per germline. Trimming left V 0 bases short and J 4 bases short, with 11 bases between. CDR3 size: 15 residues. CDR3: CASSVETLGYNEQFF. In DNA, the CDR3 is TGTGCCAGCAGCGTAGAAACCTTAGGATACAATGAGCAGTTCTTC.

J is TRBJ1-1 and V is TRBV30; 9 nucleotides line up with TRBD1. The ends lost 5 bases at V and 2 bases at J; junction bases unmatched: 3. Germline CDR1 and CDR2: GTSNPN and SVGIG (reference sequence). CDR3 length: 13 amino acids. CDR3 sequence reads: CAWGDRANTEAFF. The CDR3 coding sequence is TGTGCCTGGGGGGACAGGGCTAACACTGAAGCTTTCTTT.

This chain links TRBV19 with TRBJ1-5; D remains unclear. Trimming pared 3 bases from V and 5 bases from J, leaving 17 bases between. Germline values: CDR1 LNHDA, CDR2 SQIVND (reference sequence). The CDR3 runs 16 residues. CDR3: CASSILDWGWDQPQHF. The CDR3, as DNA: TGTGCCAGTAGTATTTTGGACTGGGGTTGGGATCAGCCCCAGCATTTT.

The CDR3 DNA follows: TGTGCCTGGAGTTCGACGGACACTTTCGTACCAGCTGGAAACACCATATATTTT. It yields the protein CAWSSTDTFVPAGNTIYF. The rearrangement uses TRBV30 and TRBJ1-3, with a tentative D call TRBD1 (5 bases). This CDR3 region has 18 residues. V shed 2 bases and J shed 2 bases, with 22 bases lying between them. Germline CDR1 is GTSNPN and CDR2 is SVGIG (reference sequence).

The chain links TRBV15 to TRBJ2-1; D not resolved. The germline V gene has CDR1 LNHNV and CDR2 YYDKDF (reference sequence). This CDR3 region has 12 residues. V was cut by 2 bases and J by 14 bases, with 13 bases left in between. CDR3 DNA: TGTGCCACCAGCAGATATGGTCTAGTTAAGTTCTTC. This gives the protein CATSRYGLVKFF. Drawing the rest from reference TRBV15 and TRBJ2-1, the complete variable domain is DAMVIQNPRYQVTQFGKPVTLSCSQTLNHNVMYWYQQKSSQAPKLLFHYYDKDFNNEADTPDNFQSRRPNTSFCFLDIRSPGLGDTAMYLCATSRYGLVKFFGPGTRLTVL.